The present entry profiles one T cell receptor beta chain with its context. This specimen comes from a study of cytomegalovirus exposure and HLA in healthy donors. The germline CDR1 and CDR2 sequences are MNHEY and SVGAGI. V dropped 2 bases and J dropped 1 base, with 5 bases sitting between them. The CDR3 is 13 residues long. The PCR ran on 60 Vbeta and 13 Jbeta primers. Only in-frame clones appear in the TCRdb table, and some are missing; sequencing was by immunoSEQ multiplex PCR. The sample holds about 130,000 clones, over 75% seen once. This receptor was identified in a boy aged 5 to 17 in good health and CMV-seronegative. Sequenced input: PBMCs. This chain connects TRBV6-5 to TRBJ2-5; D unclear. CDR3 nucleotides: TGTGCCAGCAGTTACGGGCGCCAAGAGACCCAGTACTTC. Amino acid sequence: CASSYGRQETQYF.